A single sample gave rise to the 24 T cell receptor beta chains below, sequenced in a study of T cell responses to AZD1222 COVID-19 vaccine. Only in-frame clones appear in the TCRdb table, and some are missing; sequencing was by immunoSEQ multiplex PCR. The sample has about 160,000 clones; 94% are singletons. Sequencing was performed on peripheral blood, taken on day 0 of AZD1222 vaccination. Every receptor here comes from an adult in good health.

The chain combines TRBV9 with TRBJ2-1, with 11 bases aligning to TRBD1. The V gene end was trimmed by 0 bases and the J gene end by 3 bases; junction bases not matched to a gene: 8. This CDR3 is 18 amino acids long. Per the germline V gene, CDR1 is SGDLS and CDR2 is YYNGEE. The CDR3 here is CASSVGSGQGASYNEQFF. Written as DNA, the CDR3 is TGTGCCAGCAGCGTAGGATCTGGACAGGGGGCAAGCTACAATGAGCAGTTCTTC.

The rearrangement joins TRBV19 to TRBJ2-2; the D is unclear. With 4 bases removed from V and 0 bases from J, the gap between germline ends came to 6 bases. Germline-derived CDR1 and CDR2 are LNHDA and SQIVND (reference sequence). The CDR3 is made up of 14 amino acids. CDR3 region: CASSTESNTGELFF. The DNA of the CDR3 is TGTGCCAGTAGTACCGAATCGAACACCGGGGAGCTGTTTTTT.

The V call is TRBV2, the J call TRBJ1-1; D unclear. CDR1 is SNHLY, CDR2 FYNNEI, per germline. Trimming shortened V by 7 bases and J by 1 base, and 13 bases separated the two germline ends. CDR3 length: 14 residues. CDR3 protein: CASNLGLPNTEAFF. CDR3 DNA: TGTGCCAGCAATCTTGGCCTTCCGAACACTGAAGCTTTCTTT.

The J gene is TRBJ1-1, the V gene TRBV11-3; D is unclear. V lost 1 base to trimming and J lost 1 base, with 7 bases between them. Germline values: CDR1 SGHNT, CDR2 YENEEA. The CDR3 spans 14 residues. CDR3 nucleotides: TGTGCCAGCAGCTTAGGCACAGAGAACACTGAAGCTTTCTTT. The encoded protein is CASSLGTENTEAFF.

The chain is built from TRBV5-6 and TRBJ1-1; tentative D call: TRBD1 (5 bases). This CDR3 spans 15 amino acids. V gave up 4 bases and J gave up 1 base, with 14 bases separating them. Germline values: CDR1 SGHDT, CDR2 YYEEEE. The CDR3, as DNA: TGTGCCAGCAGCGGGCCGGGACGGAAGAACACTGAAGCTTTCTTT. Encoded protein: CASSGPGRKNTEAFF. The variable domain in full, completed from reference TRBV5-6 and TRBJ1-1, reads DAGVTQSPTHLIKTRGQQVTLRCSPKSGHDTVSWYQQALGQGPQFIFQYYEEEERQRGNFPDRFSGHQFPNYSSELNVNALLLGDSALYLCASSGPGRKNTEAFFGQGTRLTVV.

The gene calls are TRBV7-6 and TRBJ1-1, with TRBD1 as a possible D gene (5 bases). The CDR3 length is 11 residues. The germline V and J ends were trimmed by 1 base and 10 bases, with 7 bases remaining between them. CDR1 SGHVS and CDR2 FNYEAQ come from the germline V gene. The CDR3 sequence: CASSLVQGAFF. CDR3 nucleotide sequence: TGTGCCAGCAGCTTAGTGCAGGGAGCTTTCTTT.

The chain combines TRBV2 with TRBJ1-5, with 11 bases lining up with TRBD1. This CDR3 has 16 amino acids. With 5 bases clipped from V and 5 bases from J, the junction kept 8 bases outside the gene matches. Per germline, CDR1 SNHLY and CDR2 FYNNEI. CDR3 sequence reads: CASSPDRGRLDQPQHF. The CDR3 bases are TGTGCCAGCAGTCCGGACAGGGGGCGGTTGGATCAGCCCCAGCATTTT.

The rearrangement links TRBV6-1 to TRBJ2-1, with D possibly TRBD2 on 6 matching bases. The germline CDR1 and CDR2 sequences are MNHNS and SASEGT. V lost 0 bases and J lost 4, with 22 bases in between. The CDR3 covers 19 residues. For the CDR3, the DNA is TGTGCCAGCAGTGAAGCGCCGGTCGTAAGGGGACTTCGGTACAATGAGCAGTTCTTC. Its translation: CASSEAPVVRGLRYNEQFF.

The chain combines TRBV6-2 or TRBV6-3 with TRBJ2-2; D may be TRBD1 (6 bases). V lost 6 bases and J lost 9, with 23 bases in between. The germline CDR1 and CDR2 sequences are MNHEY and SVGEGT. The CDR3 has 16 residues. In DNA form, the CDR3 reads TGTGCCAGCAGCAAATTTACCGGGACAACTCATAGGGAGCTGTTTTTT. This sequence encodes CASSKFTGTTHRELFF.

V is TRBV6-5 and J is TRBJ1-2; D gene uncertain. This CDR3 region has 13 residues. The V gene's germline CDR1 is MNHEY and CDR2 SVGAGI. V lost 6 bases and J lost 1, with 9 bases in between. CDR3 sequence (DNA): TGTGCCAGCAGCCCGGGCCTTAACTATGGCTACACCTTC. Translated, it gives CASSPGLNYGYTF.

This clone has a single count. The chain links TRBV7-8 to TRBJ1-1; D might be TRBD1 (5 bases). The length of the CDR3 is 13 residues. Per germline, CDR1 SGHVS and CDR2 FQNEAQ. Trimming left V 6 bases short and J 10 bases short, with 18 bases between. CDR3 amino acids: CASSNTWGRRAFF. In nucleotides, the CDR3 is TGTGCCAGCAGTAACACATGGGGGAGGAGAGCTTTCTTT.

The chain employs TRBV6-2 or TRBV6-3 and TRBJ2-7; 8 nucleotides line up with TRBD1. This CDR3 is 15 amino acids long. Germline loops: CDR1 MNHEY, CDR2 SVGEGT. Trimming took 2 bases from V and 3 from J; bases not matched to a gene: 6. Here the CDR3 DNA reads TGTGCCAGCAGTTACACGGGGGACAGGAACTACGAGCAGTACGTC. Translation: CASSYTGDRNYEQYV.

This chain links TRBV6-2 or TRBV6-3 with TRBJ1-5; TRBD1 is a possible D gene (6 bases). The V gene's germline CDR1 is MNHEY and CDR2 SVGEGT. The CDR3 contains 15 residues. The V end lost 4 bases, the J end lost 2 bases, and 12 bases lay between the germline ends. CDR3 nucleotide sequence: TGTGCCAGCAGTTCGGGGGGGCGGGGCAATCAGCCCCAGCATTTT. Translated, it gives CASSSGGRGNQPQHF.

V is TRBV6-5 and J is TRBJ1-2; 10 bases are a match to TRBD1. The CDR3 covers 13 residues. Trimming cost V 10 bases and J 4 bases; bases outside gene matches: 6. Per germline, CDR1 MNHEY and CDR2 SVGAGI. The CDR3 region has the DNA TGTGCCACCCGGACAGGGGGGACCTATGGCTACACCTTC. Translation gives CATRTGGTYGYTF.

This chain connects TRBV28 to TRBJ2-2; D gene unclear. The CDR3 runs 12 residues. Germline V gene sequence: CDR1 MDHEN, CDR2 SYDVKM. V was trimmed by 8 bases and J by 7 bases, leaving 11 bases between them. DNA of the CDR3: TGTGCCAGCGATTCCGAAGGCGGGGAGCTGTTTTTT. Encoded protein: CASDSEGGELFF.

This clone was recorded once. The chain couples TRBV5-6 to TRBJ2-1; D is perhaps TRBD2 (6 bases). Germline lookup yields CDR1 SGHDT and CDR2 YYEEEE. Trimming took 1 base from V and 5 from J, leaving 13 bases between them. CDR3 size: 15 residues. Here the CDR3 reads CASSLSGEWDNEQFF. DNA for the CDR3: TGTGCCAGCAGCTTGTCGGGAGAGTGGGACAATGAGCAGTTCTTC.

The V call is TRBV2, the J call TRBJ1-1; D uncertain. The CDR3 has 15 residues. Germline V gene sequence: CDR1 SNHLY, CDR2 FYNNEI. V lost 5 bases and J 5 bases, leaving 18 bases between the germline ends. This chain's CDR3 is CASSYLMEPKTEAFF. The CDR3 bases are TGTGCCAGCAGTTACTTAATGGAGCCGAAAACTGAAGCTTTCTTT.

The chain recombines TRBV6-5 with TRBJ2-1, with 8 bases matching TRBD2. The CDR3 consists of 14 residues. Germline-derived CDR1 and CDR2 are MNHEY and SVGAGI. Trimming removed 5 bases from V and 2 bases from J; junction bases left unmatched: 2. In nucleotides, the CDR3 is TGTGCCAGCAGTACTAGCGGACCCTACAATGAGCAGTTCTTC. Its protein product is CASSTSGPYNEQFF.

This chain uses TRBV4-1 with TRBJ1-1; perhaps TRBD1 as D (6 bases). V dropped 1 base and J dropped 4 bases, with 16 bases sitting between them. Germline CDR1 MGHRA, CDR2 YSYEKL. The CDR3 has 16 residues. The CDR3 DNA is TGCGCCAGCAGCCAAGCGGGATCGGGGGGCTTCACTGAAGCTTTCTTT. Protein product: CASSQAGSGGFTEAFF.

The V and J genes are TRBV6-6 and TRBJ1-5; D call uncertain. Trimming pared 5 bases from V and 6 bases from J, leaving 14 bases between. The CDR3 spans 14 residues. Germline-derived CDR1 and CDR2 are MNHNY and SVGAGI (reference sequence). The CDR3 loop is CASSTTTGGQPQHF. In DNA, the CDR3 is TGTGCCAGCAGTACCACAACGGGTGGTCAGCCCCAGCATTTT.

J is TRBJ1-2 and V is TRBV19; 7 nucleotides agree with TRBD1. The CDR3 sequence is 15 residues long. Per germline, CDR1 LNHDA and CDR2 SQIVND (reference sequence). V lost 8 bases, J lost 0 bases, and 9 bases stayed unmatched. Here the CDR3 reads CASGTEGLANYGYTF. In DNA form, the CDR3 reads TGTGCCAGTGGGACAGAAGGATTAGCTAACTATGGCTACACCTTC.

This clone was counted a single time. The rearrangement links TRBV11-1 to TRBJ2-2; D is undetermined. The germline V and J ends were trimmed by 7 bases and 0 bases, with 9 bases remaining between them. CDR1 is SGHAT, CDR2 FQDESV, per germline (reference sequence). CDR3 length equals 14 residues. CDR3 DNA: TGTGCCAGCAAGGGAAGGGCGAACACCGGGGAGCTGTTTTTT. Its protein is CASKGRANTGELFF. The complete variable domain, with remaining parts taken from reference TRBV11-1 and TRBJ2-2, reads EAEVAQSPRYKITEKSQAVAFWCDPISGHATLYWYRQILGQGPELLVQFQDESVVDDSQLPKDRFSAERLKGVDSTLKIQPAELGDSAMYLCASKGRANTGELFFGEGSRLTVL.

V gene TRBV24-1 combines with J gene TRBJ2-5; TRBD1 is a possible D gene (5 bases). Germline V gene lookup returns CDR1 KGHDR and CDR2 SFDVKD. Trimming cost V 0 bases and J 4 bases, with 11 bases left between them. This CDR3 is built from 15 residues. CDR3 in DNA: TGTGCCACCAGTGATTTGCTGTGGGGCGCAGAGACCCAGTACTTC. This encodes CATSDLLWGAETQYF.

In DNA, the CDR3 is TGTGCCAGCAGCTTAGCGACCGGCCCGAGGTCACCCCTCCACTTT. Amino acid sequence: CASSLATGPRSPLHF. The chain couples TRBV7-2 to TRBJ1-6, with D unresolved. The germline CDR1 and CDR2 sequences are SGHTA and FQGNSA. The CDR3 runs 15 residues. Trimming pared 0 bases from V and 10 bases from J, leaving 13 bases between.